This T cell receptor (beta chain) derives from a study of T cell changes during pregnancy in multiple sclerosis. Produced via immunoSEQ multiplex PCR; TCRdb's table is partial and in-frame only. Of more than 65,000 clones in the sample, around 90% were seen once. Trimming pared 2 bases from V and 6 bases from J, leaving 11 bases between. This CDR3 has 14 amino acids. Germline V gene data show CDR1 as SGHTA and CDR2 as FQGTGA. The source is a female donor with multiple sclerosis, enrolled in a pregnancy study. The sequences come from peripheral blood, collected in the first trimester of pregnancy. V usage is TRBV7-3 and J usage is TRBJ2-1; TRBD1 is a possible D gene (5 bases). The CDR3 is CASSLSARGNEQFF. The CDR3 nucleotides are TGTGCCAGCAGCTTATCCGCTAGGGGCAATGAGCAGTTCTTC.